The clone carrying this T cell receptor beta chain was recorded many times. Its antigen is unknown. Each single cDNA molecule received a unique molecular identifier. TCRdb re-analysed the 5' RACE reads in MiXCR, keeping a single row per CDR3 protein. The sample lists some 55,000 distinct CDR3 sequences, approximately 12% occurring once. The data belong to a study of early T cells in non-severe SARS-CoV-2 infection. Whole-study results and caveats: Anti-spike CD8 responses were favored in VDJdb matching, and private and CD4 specificities were missed.

V shed 5 bases and J 7 bases; nucleotides not matched to a gene: 4. The CDR3 is made up of 14 amino acids. In germline, CDR1 is SGHTA, CDR2 FQGTGA. This specimen consisted of whole blood, obtained at baseline. The chain recombines TRBV7-3 with TRBJ2-1; 11 positions agree with TRBD2. The clonotype originates from an adult who was a healthcare worker with PCR-confirmed SARS-CoV-2 infection or an uninfected control (not recorded which). This CDR3 reads CASSPGLAENEQFF. Here the CDR3 DNA reads TGTGCCAGCAGCCCGGGACTAGCGGAAAATGAGCAGTTCTTC.